These 24 T cell receptor beta chains came from one sample sequenced in a study of cytomegalovirus exposure and HLA in healthy donors. PCR used 60 Vbeta primers and 13 Jbeta primers. Method: immunoSEQ multiplex PCR; TCRdb's copy keeps in-frame clones and lacks some. The sample table includes some 150,000 clones. Sequences were obtained from PBMCs. All receptors come from a woman aged 18-29 years in good health and CMV-seronegative.

The V and J genes are TRBV5-5 and TRBJ2-3; the match to TRBD2 covers 7 bases. Germline V gene lookup returns CDR1 SGHKS and CDR2 YYEKEE (reference sequence). V was clipped by 1 base and J by 2 bases; unmatched bases: 10. The CDR3 is 17 amino acids. Written as DNA, the CDR3 is TGTGCCAGCAGCTTGTGGGGAGGGGTGGGACTCACAGATACGCAGTATTTT. The encoded protein is CASSLWGGVGLTDTQYF.

CDR3: CASGLGQYRDTQYF. The CDR3 nucleotides read TGTGCTAGTGGTTTGGGCCAGTACAGAGATACGCAGTATTTT. The chain couples TRBV12-5 to TRBJ2-3, with no clear D. The germline CDR1 and CDR2 sequences are LGHNT and FRNRAP. Deletions cut 1 base from V and 5 bases from J, with 10 bases between. There are 14 residues in the CDR3.

The chain links TRBV5-8 to TRBJ2-7; tentative D call: TRBD1 (7 bases). Germline CDR1 is SGHTS and CDR2 is YDEGEE. The CDR3 has 14 amino acids. V shed 7 bases and J shed 1 base, with 15 bases lying between them. This CDR3 is CASGGGPPSYEQYV. The CDR3 nucleotides read TGTGCCAGCGGAGGGGGCCCCCCATCCTACGAGCAGTACGTC.

The chain couples TRBV5-4 to TRBJ2-2, with 12 bases lining up with TRBD2. After removal of 4 bases from V and 3 bases from J, the junction contained 4 bases not matched to a gene. Germline CDR1 SGHNT, CDR2 YYREEE (reference sequence). This CDR3 is 16 amino acids long. CDR3 coding DNA: TGTGCCAGCAGCCCCCGACTAGCGGGAGACACCGGGGAGCTGTTTTTT. It is translated as CASSPRLAGDTGELFF.

About this clone itself: This same CDR3 is encoded by further DNA sequences in the sample. The chain recombines TRBV15 with TRBJ2-7; the match to TRBD1 covers 9 bases. V was clipped by 0 bases and J by 4 bases; unmatched bases: 4. The CDR3 spans 15 residues. CDR1 is LNHNV and CDR2 is YYDKDF in the germline V gene (reference sequence). CDR3 bases: TGTGCCACCAGCAGAGATCCGGGACAGGGTTACGAGCAGTACTTC. Amino acids: CATSRDPGQGYEQYF.

This chain connects TRBV19 to TRBJ1-1; 7 nucleotides line up with TRBD1. Germline V gene lookup returns CDR1 LNHDA and CDR2 SQIVND (reference sequence). The length of the CDR3 is 14 residues. Unmatched junction bases numbered 6, after V lost 5 bases and J lost 3 bases. CDR3 sequence: CASSEMTGYTEAFF. CDR3 in DNA: TGTGCCAGTAGTGAAATGACAGGGTACACTGAAGCTTTCTTT.

The gene calls are TRBV29-1 and TRBJ2-1, with TRBD1 matching over 11 bases. The CDR3 covers 15 residues. Germline values: CDR1 SQVTM, CDR2 ANQGSEA. J gave up 9 bases and V 6 bases, and 13 bases lay outside the gene matches. The CDR3 protein is CSVRGRTGGRFEQFF. The CDR3 coding sequence is TGCAGCGTCCGGGGGAGGACAGGGGGCAGGTTTGAGCAGTTCTTC.

As for this clone: A junction boundary mismatches the germline segment, possibly from a read error. The chain recombines TRBV6-5 with TRBJ2-7, with D uncertain. There are 14 residues in the CDR3. Germline V gene lookup returns CDR1 MNHEY and CDR2 SVGAGI. The CDR3: CASRRSQAPYEQHF. The CDR3 coding sequence is TGTGCCAGCAGAAGATCCCAGGCCCCCTACGAGCAGCACTTC.

The chain employs TRBV7-8 and TRBJ2-1; 9 nucleotides align to TRBD2. Germline V lookup: CDR1 SGHVS, CDR2 FQNEAQ. V was pared by 3 bases and J by 4 bases, with 10 bases of the junction left unmatched. The CDR3 totals 17 residues. CDR3 in DNA: TGTGCCAGCAGCTTGGCGGGAGGGGGGGCCGGTTACAATGAGCAGTTCTTC. Encoded protein: CASSLAGGGAGYNEQFF. Variable domain in full (rest from reference TRBV7-8 and TRBJ2-1): GAGVSQSPRYKVAKRGQDVALRCDPISGHVSLFWYQQALGQGPEFLTYFQNEAQLDKSGLPSDRFFAERPEGSVSTLKIQRTQQEDSAVYLCASSLAGGGAGYNEQFFGPGTRLTVL.

The chain links TRBV28 to TRBJ2-5; TRBD2 matches 9 bases. Germline CDR1 MDHEN, CDR2 SYDVKM. V shed 4 bases, J shed 4 bases, and the junction held 4 bases outside the gene matches. This CDR3 contains 14 residues. This chain's CDR3 is CASSSGLARETQYF. The CDR3, as DNA: TGTGCCAGCAGTTCCGGACTAGCGAGAGAGACCCAGTACTTC.

The chain has TRBV12-2 and TRBJ2-7; TRBD2 reflects the table's D call only, with no check against the DNA. TRBV12-2 is given as a pseudogene. The CDR3 has 16 amino acids. The CDR3 DNA follows: TGTGCAAGTCGCTTAGCGAAGAGCGGGAGCGCGTACGAGCAGTACGTC. It codes for CASRLAKSGSAYEQYV.

V usage is TRBV7-2 and J usage is TRBJ1-3; TRBD1 is a possible D gene (5 bases). CDR1 is SGHTA and CDR2 is FQGNSA in the germline V gene. Trimming took off 1 base at V and 6 bases at J, with 13 bases between the two ends. The CDR3 runs to 15 residues. The CDR3: CASSLGGEVINTIYF. The CDR3, as DNA: TGTGCCAGCAGCTTAGGGGGGGAAGTGATAAACACCATATATTTT.

This rearrangement joins TRBV18 to TRBJ1-4; TRBD1 matches at 10 bases. Germline assignment: CDR1 KGHSH and CDR2 LQKENI. The V gene end was trimmed by 4 bases and the J gene end by 5 bases; junction bases not matched to a gene: 7. This CDR3 is built from 16 residues. CDR3 sequence (DNA): TGTGCCAGCTCACAACGGGACAGGGGTGAGAATGAAAAACTGTTTTTT. Translation: CASSQRDRGENEKLFF. Based on the CDR3 plus reference TRBV18 and TRBJ1-4, the full variable domain is NAGVMQNPRHLVRRRGQEARLRCSPMKGHSHVYWYRQLPEEGLKFMVYLQKENIIDESGMPKERFSAEFPKEGPSILRIQQVVRGDSAAYFCASSQRDRGENEKLFFGSGTQLSVL.

The gene calls are TRBV7-6 and TRBJ2-7; D is undetermined. This CDR3 has 14 residues. Between the trimmed V and J ends, which lost 2 bases and 1 base, there was a span of 9 bases. Germline assignment: CDR1 SGHVS and CDR2 FNYEAQ. The CDR3 nucleotides are TGTGCCAGCAGCTTAAATCCGGGTTCCTACGAGCAGTACTTC. Its translation is CASSLNPGSYEQYF.

The rearrangement links TRBV6-5 to TRBJ1-1; TRBD1 aligns across 8 bases. Germline CDR1 MNHEY, CDR2 SVGAGI. The CDR3 has 14 residues. V gave up 1 base and J gave up 5 bases; unmatched junction bases: 3. CDR3 sequence (DNA): TGTGCCAGCAGTTACTATCAGGGGGCGACTGAAGCTTTCTTT. Protein sequence: CASSYYQGATEAFF.

The chain combines TRBV7-9 with TRBJ1-6; no reliable D call. V lost 1 base to trimming and J lost 10 bases, with 11 bases between them. CDR3 length: 14 amino acids. In germline, CDR1 is SEHNR, CDR2 FQNEAQ (reference sequence). Here the CDR3 reads CASSLGAVESPLHF. The CDR3 DNA reads TGTGCCAGCAGCTTAGGAGCGGTTGAGTCACCCCTCCACTTT. Based on the CDR3 plus reference TRBV7-9 and TRBJ1-6, the full variable domain is DTGVSQNPRHKITKRGQNVTFRCDPISEHNRLYWYRQTLGQGPEFLTYFQNEAQLEKSRLLSDRFSAERPKGSFSTLEIQRTEQGDSAMYLCASSLGAVESPLHFGNGTRLTVT.

DNA for the CDR3: TGCAGCGTTGATCGGCTAGCGGACAATGAGCAGTTCTTC. It translates to CSVDRLADNEQFF. The chain has TRBV29-1 and TRBJ2-1; 7 bases line up with TRBD2. The CDR3 length is 13 residues. CDR1 SQVTM and CDR2 ANQGSEA come from the germline V gene. The J segment lost 5 bases and the V segment lost 3 bases, leaving 4 bases of the junction unmatched.

The rearrangement links TRBV15 to TRBJ1-1; TRBD1 agrees at 7 bases. This CDR3 has 13 residues. Germline lookup yields CDR1 LNHNV and CDR2 YYDKDF (reference sequence). J was trimmed by 3 bases and V by 9 bases; bases with no gene match: 7. CDR3 region: CATRRGQHTEAFF. The CDR3 DNA sequence: TGTGCCACGAGGAGGGGACAGCACACTGAAGCTTTCTTT.

V is TRBV6-1 and J is TRBJ1-3; 7 nucleotides match TRBD1. The CDR3 sequence is 15 residues long. V lost 7 bases to trimming and J lost 0 bases; unmatched junction nucleotides: 6. Looked up from germline, CDR1 is MNHNS and CDR2 is SASEGT. CDR3 region: CASTFGTASGNTIYF. In DNA form, the CDR3 reads TGTGCCAGCACCTTCGGGACAGCCTCTGGAAACACCATATATTTT.

The chain joins TRBV5-8 to TRBJ1-4, with 7 bases that match TRBD1. Unmatched junction bases numbered 5, after V lost 4 bases and J lost 5 bases. CDR3 length equals 14 residues. The germline gives CDR1 SGHTS, CDR2 YDEGEE. This CDR3 is CASSRQGLNEKLFF. The DNA of the CDR3 is TGTGCCAGCAGCCGACAGGGCCTAAATGAAAAACTGTTTTTT.

V and J are TRBV12-5 and TRBJ1-2, with 10 bases that match TRBD1. After removal of 5 bases from V and 4 bases from J, the junction contained 4 bases not matched to a gene. Germline V gene lookup returns CDR1 LGHNT and CDR2 FRNRAP. The CDR3 runs 14 residues. The CDR3 DNA sequence: TGTGCTAGTGGTCCACGGACAGGGGGCTATGGCTACACCTTC. This codes for CASGPRTGGYGYTF.

This chain links TRBV5-1 with TRBJ2-3; TRBD2 agrees at 8 bases. With V trimmed by 0 bases and J by 2 bases, 8 bases remained unmatched. Germline-derived CDR1 and CDR2 are SGHRS and YFSETQ. The CDR3 has 17 residues. This CDR3 reads CASSLGLTSGVTDTQYF. The CDR3, as DNA: TGCGCCAGCAGCTTGGGATTAACTAGCGGAGTCACAGATACGCAGTATTTT.

V is TRBV18 and J is TRBJ2-1; perhaps TRBD2 as D (5 bases). Germline assignment: CDR1 KGHSH and CDR2 LQKENI. Trimming cost V 0 bases and J 9 bases, with 12 bases left between them. This CDR3 is built from 14 residues. This chain's CDR3 is CASSPPEGLREQFF. CDR3 sequence (DNA): TGTGCCAGCTCACCACCCGAGGGCCTCCGTGAGCAGTTCTTC.

The chain employs TRBV9 and TRBJ1-6; TRBD1 matches 8 bases. The germline V gene encodes CDR1 SGDLS and CDR2 YYNGEE. V lost 0 bases and J lost 10; bases outside the gene matches: 9. CDR3 length: 16 amino acids. CDR3 in amino acids: CASSVEPGRGLSPLHF. The CDR3, as DNA: TGTGCCAGCAGCGTAGAGCCCGGCAGGGGGCTGTCACCCCTCCACTTT. Variable domain in full (rest from reference TRBV9 and TRBJ1-6): DSGVTQTPKHLITATGQRVTLRCSPRSGDLSVYWYQQSLDQGLQFLIQYYNGEERAKGNILERFSAQQFPDLHSELNLSSLELGDSALYFCASSVEPGRGLSPLHFGNGTRLTVT.